The clone carrying this TCR beta chain was seen only once. Assay: immunoSEQ multiplex PCR; the TCRdb copy retains only in-frame clones and omits some. This sample has some 700,000 clones, with approximately 85% found just once. These data come from a study of shared T cell receptors in the human thymus. The CDR3 contains 16 residues. Germline loops: CDR1 SGHRS, CDR2 YFSETQ. Trimming took 5 bases from V and 1 from J, leaving 15 bases between them. The sample also formed part of further work on human thymus T cells. That work contributes: Finnish infants who were healthy and having corrective surgery for congenital heart defects made up the donors. Resections obtained during corrective heart surgery supplied the thymus tissue. Gene usage for V and J segments appeared biased in thymic and blood repertoires. A high degree of thymic repertoire overlap among unrelated individuals was reported in related research.

The receptor was derived from a girl less than two years old with a congenital heart defect. The chain couples TRBV5-1 to TRBJ2-2; D might be TRBD2 (5 bases). The specimen was thymocytes. CDR3 sequence (DNA): TGCGCCAGCAGTCCTTGGACTGGGAAGAACACCGGGGAGCTGTTTTTT. This encodes CASSPWTGKNTGELFF. Variable domain in full (rest from reference TRBV5-1 and TRBJ2-2): KAGVTQTPRYLIKTRGQQVTLSCSPISGHRSVSWYQQTPGQGLQFLFEYFSETQRNKGNFPGRFSGRQFSNSRSEMNVSTLELGDSALYLCASSPWTGKNTGELFFGEGSRLTVL.